The clone carrying this T cell receptor beta chain was seen many times. Antigen: not known. The junction departs from germline at one end; a sequencing error may be responsible. The CDR3 runs to 16 residues. CDR1 SSHAT and CDR2 FNYEAQ come from the germline V gene (reference sequence). These data belong to a study of T cells after yellow fever vaccination. The wider study: When fractions had low cell numbers, they were prepared with SMART-Seq v4 Ultra Low Input. Study-level results: The appearance of a small share of clonotypes in both CD4 and CD8 compartments was observed.

From the 5' RACE reads, TCRdb called clonotypes with MiXCR, one entry per CDR3 protein. Counted here are 150,000 to 200,000 distinct CDR3 sequences, 6.5% to 8.5% occurring once; the ten biggest clones make up approximately 2.4%. Sequencing was performed on CD4+ T cells sorted from PBMCs, taken around 5 days after the first yellow fever vaccination. The V gene is TRBV7-7, the J gene TRBJ2-1; 8 bases are a match to TRBD2. The clonotype was recovered from a man younger than 30 who received the YFV17D yellow fever vaccine. The CDR3 reads CASSLVSGGSYNEQFF. The DNA for the CDR3 is TGTGCTAGCAGCTTAGTGAGCGGGGGCTCCTACAATGAGCAGTTCTTC.